A single sample gave rise to the 2 T cell receptor beta chains below, sequenced in a study of cytomegalovirus exposure and HLA in healthy donors (dated by TCRdb to 2016 to 2017). The library was built by means of the immunoSEQ multiplex PCR assay. A mixture of 60 forward primers for TCR Vbeta segments and 13 reverse primers for TCR Jbeta segments was used in the multiplex PCR. TCRdb retrieved this table from immuneACCESS and kept in-frame rearrangements only. Not all clones are present; in checked studies, unresolved V genes account for under half, and no reason is known for the remainder. Recorded for this sample are 200,000 to 250,000 clones; 80% to 85% of them occurred a single time. The ten biggest clones cover around 8.6% of the sample. Source material: PBMCs. These receptors were taken from a woman aged 55-69 years in good health and CMV-seropositive.

In this sample, this clone turned up once. The chain recombines TRBV7-9 with TRBJ2-3, with 15 bases identical to TRBD2. CDR3 length equals 15 residues. The J segment lost 6 bases and the V segment lost 5 bases, leaving 3 bases of the junction unmatched. The germline gives CDR1 SEHNR, CDR2 FQNEAQ (reference sequence). CDR3 in DNA: TGTGCCAGCAGCATAGGACTAGCGGGAGGGGATACGCAGTATTTT. Protein product: CASSIGLAGGDTQYF.

This clone occurred once. The chain couples TRBV28 to TRBJ1-2, with TRBD1 identical over 9 bases. V was pared by 6 bases and J by 3 bases, with 5 bases of the junction left unmatched. Germline CDR1 MDHEN, CDR2 SYDVKM. The CDR3 is 14 residues long. CDR3 region: CASSRGQGYYGYTF. The CDR3 DNA follows: TGTGCCAGCAGCCGCGGACAGGGGTACTATGGCTACACCTTC.